The 28 T cell receptor beta chains given below trace back to one sample, sequenced in a study. One entry per CDR3 protein, called by TCRdb with MiXCR from the 5' RACE reads. Of about 40,000 distinct CDR3 sequences listed, under 20% are singletons. The sample consisted of naive CD4+ T cells sorted from a lymph node. The subset is: naive CD4+ T cells, CD4+CD45RA+CD25-. The receptor source for this set is a female donor with breast cancer.

In its sample, this clonotype was seen many times. The chain recombines TRBV9 with TRBJ1-1; 11 nucleotides agree with TRBD1. Germline CDR1 SGDLS, CDR2 YYNGEE. The CDR3 runs 17 residues. With 0 bases clipped from V and 4 bases from J, the junction kept 8 bases outside the gene matches. The CDR3 spells CASSVGPGQGVSTEAFF. The CDR3 DNA reads as TGTGCCAGCAGCGTAGGGCCGGGACAGGGGGTTTCCACTGAAGCTTTCTTT.

The gene calls are TRBV5-8 and TRBJ1-1; D not resolved. V lost 0 bases, J lost 0 bases, and 9 bases lay in between. The V gene's germline CDR1 is SGHTS and CDR2 YDEGEE. The CDR3 runs 15 residues. The CDR3, as DNA: TGTGCCAGCAGCTTGGGGCTGAGCATGAACACTGAAGCTTTCTTT. This gives the protein CASSLGLSMNTEAFF.

This clonotype was recorded many times. The rearrangement links TRBV4-1 to TRBJ2-2; D is uncertain. Germline CDR1 is MGHRA and CDR2 is YSYEKL. V was pared by 7 bases and J by 4 bases, with 13 bases between. The CDR3 totals 14 residues. The CDR3 loop is CASKTSTATGELFF. CDR3 bases: TGCGCCAGCAAAACCAGCACGGCCACCGGGGAGCTGTTTTTT.

This clonotype has a handful of counts. V usage is TRBV4-3 and J usage is TRBJ2-1; 16 bases are a match to TRBD2. V trimming: 0 bases; J trimming: 2 bases; junction bases outside the gene matches: 4. This CDR3 is built from 19 residues. CDR1 is LGHNA and CDR2 is YSLEER in the germline V gene. CDR3 bases: TGCGCCAGCAGCCAAGAGGGACTAGCGGGAGGGCGTCCCTACAATGAGCAGTTCTTC. It specifies CASSQEGLAGGRPYNEQFF.

This rearrangement joins TRBV7-2 to TRBJ1-6; D ambiguous. Germline V gives CDR1 SGHTA, CDR2 FQGNSA. Trimming removed 5 bases at V and 0 bases at J, with 11 bases between. CDR3 length: 16 residues. The CDR3 DNA reads as TGTGCCAGCAGCATTAGTTACAGCTCCTATAATTCACCCCTCCACTTT. Its protein is CASSISYSSYNSPLHF.

This clonotype was seen only a few times. The chain has TRBV5-1 and TRBJ2-7, with TRBD2 matching over 10 bases. V lost 3 bases to trimming and J lost 5 bases; unmatched junction nucleotides: 11. This CDR3 has 16 amino acids. Germline loops: CDR1 SGHRS, CDR2 YFSETQ. The CDR3 DNA is TGCGCCAGCAGCTCACACCTAGCGGGAGTGATGGACGAGCAGTACTTC. Translating gives CASSSHLAGVMDEQYF.

The chain is built from TRBV5-1 and TRBJ2-1, with D possibly being TRBD2 (6 bases). The germline V gene has CDR1 SGHRS and CDR2 YFSETQ. Deletions cut 6 bases from V and 8 bases from J, with 21 bases between. The CDR3 has 15 amino acids. The CDR3 DNA reads TGCGCCAGCAACGTTAAACTAGCCTCATACGATGAGCAGTTCTTC. Translated: CASNVKLASYDEQFF.

This chain uses TRBV7-9 with TRBJ1-2; D is perhaps TRBD1 (5 bases). The CDR3 covers 11 residues. With 4 bases removed from V and 7 bases from J, the gap between germline ends came to 7 bases. Germline CDR1 is SEHNR and CDR2 is FQNEAQ (reference sequence). This CDR3 reads CASSSRAGYTF. CDR3 nucleotide sequence: TGTGCCAGCAGCTCCAGGGCTGGCTACACCTTC.

With respect to this clonotype: This sequence may be a read error, since a much larger clone differs from it by one base. This rearrangement joins TRBV12-3 or TRBV12-4 to TRBJ1-6; D gene ambiguous. This CDR3 region has 14 residues. This CDR3 is CASSPSGPDSPPHF. The CDR3 DNA reads as TGTGCCAGCAGCCCTTCCGGACCGGATTCACCCCCCCACTTT.

The sample holds many counts of this clonotype. CDR3 sequence reads: CASKGQIADTQYF. Here the CDR3 DNA reads TGTGCCAGCAAGGGACAGATCGCAGATACGCAGTATTTT. The J gene is TRBJ2-3, the V gene TRBV6-5; 7 bases map to TRBD1. This CDR3 is 13 amino acids long. Germline trimming cut 7 bases from V and 4 bases from J; bases unmatched to any gene: 5. Germline V gives CDR1 MNHEY, CDR2 SVGAGI.

This clonotype was counted a few times. One end of the junction does not line up with germline, which may come from a read error. The J gene is TRBJ2-3, the V gene TRBV5-1, with D hard to call. The CDR3 runs to 14 residues. The germline gives CDR1 SGHRS, CDR2 YFSETQ. CDR3 loop: CAISLERPRDTQYF. DNA for the CDR3: TGCGCCATCAGCTTGGAGAGGCCGAGAGATACGCAGTATTTT. The full variable domain, completed using reference TRBV5-1 and TRBJ2-3, is KAGVTQTPRYLIKTRGQQVTLSCSPISGHRSVSWYQQTPGQGLQFLFEYFSETQRNKGNFPGRFSGRQFSNSRSEMNVSTLELGDSALYLCAISLERPRDTQYFGPGTRLTVL.

The V and J genes are TRBV6-2 or TRBV6-3 and TRBJ2-5; D is perhaps TRBD2 (5 bases). In germline, CDR1 is MNHEY, CDR2 SVGEGT. The V end was cut by 5 bases, the J end by 2 bases, with 18 bases between. The CDR3 is 16 amino acids. The CDR3 region has the DNA TGTGCCAGCAGTCGAGAGGGCTTCGGCGGGCAAGAGACCCAGTACTTC. This codes for CASSREGFGGQETQYF.

The chain employs TRBV7-9 and TRBJ1-2; possibly TRBD1 for D (5 bases). The V end lost 5 bases, the J end lost 4 bases, and 14 bases lay between the germline ends. The CDR3 spans 14 residues. Germline V gives CDR1 SEHNR, CDR2 FQNEAQ (reference sequence). CDR3 sequence: CASSPRGEGYGYTF. In DNA, the CDR3 is TGTGCCAGCAGCCCCAGAGGGGAGGGCTATGGCTACACCTTC.

This chain uses TRBV5-1 with TRBJ1-1; no clear D. The CDR3 is made up of 14 amino acids. Germline-derived CDR1 and CDR2 are SGHRS and YFSETQ. The V end was cut by 0 bases, the J end by 2 bases, with 8 bases between. The DNA for the CDR3 is TGCGCCAGCAGCTTGGCTGCAGAAAACACTGAAGCTTTCTTT. It codes for CASSLAAENTEAFF.

On this clonotype itself: At one of its ends the junction is not consistent with the germline gene, which may arise from a read error. The V call is TRBV6-5, the J call TRBJ2-7; 9 bases are shared with TRBD1. Germline V lookup: CDR1 MNHEY, CDR2 SVGAGI. This CDR3 has 17 amino acids. The DNA for the CDR3 is TGTGTCAGCAGTCGTCCGGGGACAGGGAGCAAGAATCACGAGCAGTACTTC. It encodes CVSSRPGTGSKNHEQYF.

As concerns this clonotype: One junction end does not reproduce the germline sequence, and a read error may be involved. The rearrangement joins TRBV6-2 or TRBV6-3 to TRBJ1-1; D is ambiguous. There are 14 residues in the CDR3. Per germline, CDR1 MNHEY and CDR2 SVGEGT. The CDR3 region is CASSQMGREAEAVF. The DNA for the CDR3 is TGTGCCAGCAGTCAAATGGGGAGGGAGGCTGAAGCTGTCTTT.

In this sample, this clonotype turned up many times. The rearrangement links TRBV5-1 to TRBJ2-1, with 8 nucleotides matching TRBD2. Losses at the gene ends were 0 bases for V and 5 bases for J; bases not matched to a gene: 7. The CDR3 is 16 amino acids. Germline V gene data show CDR1 as SGHRS and CDR2 as YFSETQ. CDR3 DNA: TGCGCCAGCAGCTTGGGGTGGACTAGCTTAAACAATGAGCAGTTCTTC. Translated: CASSLGWTSLNNEQFF. The full variable domain, rest sourced from reference TRBV5-1 and TRBJ2-1, is KAGVTQTPRYLIKTRGQQVTLSCSPISGHRSVSWYQQTPGQGLQFLFEYFSETQRNKGNFPGRFSGRQFSNSRSEMNVSTLELGDSALYLCASSLGWTSLNNEQFFGPGTRLTVL.

This clonotype was counted ten times or more. CDR3 sequence: CASRIAERADTQYF. In nucleotides, the CDR3 is TGTGCCAGCAGGATTGCCGAGCGAGCAGATACGCAGTATTTT. The chain has TRBV7-9 and TRBJ2-3, with D hard to call. Germline V gene data show CDR1 as SEHNR and CDR2 as FQNEAQ (reference sequence). V was pared by 6 bases and J by 4 bases, with 14 bases between. This CDR3 is 14 amino acids long.

V usage is TRBV6-5 and J usage is TRBJ2-1, with D tentatively TRBD2 (6 bases). The V gene's germline CDR1 is MNHEY and CDR2 SVGAGI. CDR3 length equals 15 residues. V shed 5 bases and J shed 8 bases, with 19 bases lying between them. The CDR3 loop is CASSPRDLRRDEQFF. In DNA form, the CDR3 reads TGTGCCAGCAGTCCACGGGATCTTAGGAGGGATGAGCAGTTCTTC.

This clonotype was counted many times. The J gene is TRBJ2-1, the V gene TRBV6-4; 7 positions agree with TRBD2. Per the germline V gene, CDR1 is MRHNA and CDR2 is SNTAGT. The V gene end was trimmed by 8 bases and the J gene end by 4 bases; junction bases not matched to a gene: 17. The CDR3 loop spans 17 amino acids. CDR3 amino acids: CASSRAPFAGAYNEQFF. The CDR3 bases are TGTGCCAGCTCAAGGGCCCCCTTTGCGGGAGCGTACAATGAGCAGTTCTTC.

As to this clonotype: A much larger clone sits a single nucleotide away, making a read error possible. The chain links TRBV24-1 to TRBJ1-3; D call uncertain. Germline lookup yields CDR1 KGHDR and CDR2 SFDVKD. The CDR3 is made up of 13 amino acids. The CDR3 DNA sequence: TGTCCCACCAGTGATTTGAGTGGGAACACCATATATTTT. As protein: CPTSDLSGNTIYF.

This clonotype is deemed medium-sized. This chain links TRBV5-4 with TRBJ2-1; the D call may be TRBD1 or TRBD2 (5 bases each). The CDR3 spans 15 residues. Per the germline V gene, CDR1 is SGHNT and CDR2 is YYREEE (reference sequence). Trimming removed 0 bases at V and 0 bases at J, with 7 bases between. CDR3 in DNA: TGTGCCAGCAGCTTGGGGGGGAGCTCCTACAATGAGCAGTTCTTC. Translating gives CASSLGGSSYNEQFF. Drawing the rest from reference TRBV5-4 and TRBJ2-1, the complete variable domain is ETGVTQSPTHLIKTRGQQVTLRCSSQSGHNTVSWYQQALGQGPQFIFQYYREEENGRGNFPPRFSGLQFPNYSSELNVNALELDDSALYLCASSLGGSSYNEQFFGPGTRLTVL.

This clonotype was found a few times. This chain uses TRBV19 with TRBJ2-2; D is unclear. From germline, CDR1 is LNHDA and CDR2 SQIVND (reference sequence). With 7 bases removed from V and 0 bases from J, the gap between germline ends came to 9 bases. The CDR3 runs to 14 residues. The CDR3 here is CASKWNPNTGELFF. The CDR3 nucleotides read TGTGCCAGTAAATGGAACCCGAACACCGGGGAGCTGTTTTTT.

This clonotype has only a few counts. The CDR3 region is CASSRMAGGLAGDKQYF. CDR3 nucleotides: TGTGCCAGCAGCCGGATGGCCGGGGGACTAGCGGGAGACAAGCAGTACTTC. V and J are TRBV28 and TRBJ2-7; TRBD2 matches at 14 bases. Germline CDR1 reads MDHEN; CDR2 reads SYDVKM. CDR3 length equals 17 residues. The junction had 15 bases not matched to a gene; V was cut back by 6 bases and J by 8 bases.

A note on this clonotype: Since a much larger clone is just one base distant, this may be a read error. The CDR3 carries no conserved terminal phenylalanine or tryptophan, so it likely arises from a read error. CDR3 DNA: TGTGCCAGCATCGCGGGACTTAGCACAGATACGCAGTATCTT. Its protein is CASIAGLSTDTQYL. This sequence joins TRBV2 and TRBJ2-3; TRBD2 is a possible D gene (6 bases). This CDR3 is 14 amino acids long. Trimming took 7 bases from V and 0 from J, leaving 11 bases between them. CDR1 is SNHLY and CDR2 is FYNNEI in the germline V gene.

This clonotype has a single count. The junction shows a germline mismatch at one end, possibly a read error. In DNA, the CDR3 is TGCGCCAGCAGCTCGGGGGCCGGTGGGGCCAACCCACAAGCTCTCTTT. Its protein is CASSSGAGGANPQALF. The chain couples TRBV5-1 to TRBJ1-1; possibly TRBD1 for D (6 bases). There are 16 residues in the CDR3. Germline V gene sequence: CDR1 SGHRS, CDR2 YFSETQ.

This clonotype was picked up a small number of times. V and J are TRBV5-1 and TRBJ1-1; D may be TRBD1 (6 bases). Germline CDR1 reads SGHRS; CDR2 reads YFSETQ. CDR3 length equals 15 residues. Trimming pared 4 bases from V and 4 bases from J, leaving 17 bases between. CDR3 amino acids: CASSRSGGPGTEAFF. In DNA, the CDR3 is TGCGCCAGCAGCCGCTCGGGGGGGCCCGGCACTGAAGCTTTCTTT.

For this clonotype: At one end the junction does not follow the germline gene, possibly because of a read error. In DNA, the CDR3 is TGCAGTGCTCATTACTTGGGGGACCAAGAGACCCATTACTTC. Its translation: CSAHYLGDQETHYF. The gene calls are TRBV20-1 and TRBJ2-5; D may be TRBD1 or TRBD2 (5 bases each). Germline CDR1 DFQATT, CDR2 SNEGSKA (reference sequence). The CDR3 is 14 amino acids.